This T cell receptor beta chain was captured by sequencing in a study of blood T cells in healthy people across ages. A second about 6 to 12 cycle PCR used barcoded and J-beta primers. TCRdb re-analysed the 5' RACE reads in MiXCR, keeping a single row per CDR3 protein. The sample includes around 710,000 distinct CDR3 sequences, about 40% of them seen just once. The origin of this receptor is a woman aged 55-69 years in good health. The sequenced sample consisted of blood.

CDR3 bases: TGTGCCACCAGCAGAGGTCTAGGGACGGTTTCGAACGACGAGCAGTACTTC. This codes for CATSRGLGTVSNDEQYF. The chain combines TRBV15 with TRBJ2-7; tentatively, D is TRBD1 or TRBD2 (5 bases each). Germline lookup yields CDR1 LNHNV and CDR2 YYDKDF (reference sequence). CDR3 length: 17 amino acids. Trimming took off 1 base at V and 5 bases at J, with 21 bases between the two ends.